The clone carrying this T cell receptor (beta chain) was picked up many times. This CDR3 comprises 14 residues. Trimming at V came to 4 bases and at J to 3 bases, leaving 7 bases not matched to a gene. Germline CDR1 reads SGHTS; CDR2 reads YDEGEE. TCRdb ran MiXCR on the PCR reads. The top ten clones hold about 20% of a sample with tens of thousands of clones, about 3.8% of them seen once. The data originate from a study of metastatic and nonmetastatic thyroid tumors. Patients underwent thyroid surgery, and none had received any treatment before it. The sample consisted of blood. This receptor was taken from a female donor with papillary thyroid cancer or a benign thyroid nodule (not recorded which). Some clones in this sample may be carry-over from other donors' samples. V and J are TRBV5-8 and TRBJ2-7, with 7 bases that match TRBD1. CDR3 sequence reads: CASSHQGENYEQYF. The CDR3 coding sequence is TGTGCCAGCAGCCACCAGGGGGAAAACTACGAGCAGTACTTC.